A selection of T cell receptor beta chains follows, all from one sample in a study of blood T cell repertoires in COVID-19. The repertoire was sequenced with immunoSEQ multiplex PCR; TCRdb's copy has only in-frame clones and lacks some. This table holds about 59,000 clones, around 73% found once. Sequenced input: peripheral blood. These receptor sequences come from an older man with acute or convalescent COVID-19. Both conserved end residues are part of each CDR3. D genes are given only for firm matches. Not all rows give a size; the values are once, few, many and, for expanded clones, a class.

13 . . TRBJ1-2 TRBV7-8 CASSLGDMYGYTF TGTGCCAGCAGCTTAGGGGACATGTATGGCTACACCTTC
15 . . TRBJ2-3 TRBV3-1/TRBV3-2 CASSQTRGIPDTQYF TGTGCCAGCAGCCAGACCCGAGGGATCCCAGATACGCAGTATTTT
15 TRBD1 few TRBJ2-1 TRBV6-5 CASSYQDRGLNEQFF TGTGCCAGCAGTTACCAGGACAGGGGGCTCAATGAGCAGTTCTTC
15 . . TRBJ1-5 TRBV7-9 CASSLGSGNNQPQHF TGTGCCAGCAGCTTAGGGTCCGGGAACAATCAGCCCCAGCATTTT
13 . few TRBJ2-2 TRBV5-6 CASSQQGHGELFF TGTGCCAGCAGCCAACAGGGCCACGGGGAGCTGTTTTTT
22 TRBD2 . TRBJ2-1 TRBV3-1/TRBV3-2 CASSHVVSQGTSGGRSYNEQFF TGTGCCAGCAGCCATGTAGTCAGTCAAGGGACTAGCGGGGGTCGCTCCTACAATGAGCAGTTCTTC
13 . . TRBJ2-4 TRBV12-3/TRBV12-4 CASSLGTKNIQYF TGTGCCAGCAGTTTAGGGACTAAAAACATTCAGTACTTC
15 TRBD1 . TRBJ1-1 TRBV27 CASGGQGLGEGEAFF TGTGCCAGCGGAGGACAGGGGCTGGGGGAGGGGGAAGCTTTCTTT
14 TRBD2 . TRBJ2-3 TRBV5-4 CASRTSGSTDTQYF TGTGCCAGCAGAACTAGCGGGAGCACAGATACGCAGTATTTT
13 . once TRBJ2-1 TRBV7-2 CASSPEGGGKQFF TGTGCCAGCAGCCCAGAGGGGGGGGGAAAGCAGTTCTTC
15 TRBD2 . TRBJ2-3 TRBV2 CASTVTSGDGGTQYF TGTGCCAGCACAGTGACTAGCGGGGACGGCGGTACGCAGTATTTT
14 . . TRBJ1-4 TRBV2 CASSGVLANEKLFF TGTGCCAGCAGTGGCGTTTTAGCTAATGAAAAACTGTTTTTT
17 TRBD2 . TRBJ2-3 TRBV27 CASSLKAGGLRADTQYF TGTGCCAGCAGTTTAAAGGCGGGGGGTTTGAGGGCAGATACGCAGTATTTT
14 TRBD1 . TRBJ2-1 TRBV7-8 CASSLSTGQEGQFF TGTGCCAGCAGCCTATCGACAGGACAGGAAGGGCAGTTCTTC
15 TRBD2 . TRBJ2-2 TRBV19 CATSPAGGPTGELFF TGTGCCACCAGCCCAGCGGGAGGACCCACCGGGGAGCTGTTTTTT
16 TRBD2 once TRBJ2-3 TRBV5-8 CASSRGSSGSTDTQYF TGTGCCAGCAGCCGTGGGTCTAGCGGGAGCACAGATACGCAGTATTTT
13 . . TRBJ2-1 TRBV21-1 CASSRHVGNEQFF TGTGCCAGCAGCAGACACGTTGGCAATGAGCAGTTCTTC
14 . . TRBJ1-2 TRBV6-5 CASTPTPQNYGYTF TGTGCCAGCACTCCCACGCCACAGAACTATGGCTACACCTTC